Listed here are 14 T cell receptor beta chains from one sample, sequenced in a study of CXCR3-negative and CXCR3-positive naive CD8 T cells. Overall study findings and caveats: Naive cells positive for CXCR3 carried more hydrophobic TRB CDR3s than CXCR3-negative ones.

All TRB cDNA libraries came from 5' RACE performed with UMI labels. Following a re-call of the 5' RACE reads, TCRdb has one entry per CDR3 protein and lacks DNA. This sample's clone table lists about 120,000 distinct CDR3 sequences. Which antigens these TCRs recognize remains unknown. Sample: naive CXCR3+ CD8+ T cells from blood. Regarding subset: CD45RO-CCR7+CD27+CD95- naive CD8+ T cells expressing CXCR3 (TNR3+). These receptors came from a human donor in good health. Some clones in this sample may be carry-over from other donors' samples.

The chain links TRBV28 to TRBJ2-6; TCRdb's D call of TRBD2 is untestable without DNA. This CDR3 is built from 14 residues. Germline V gene data show CDR1 as MDHEN and CDR2 as SYDVKM. CDR3 in amino acids: CASSSLLGVRVLTF.

The chain couples TRBV20-1 to TRBJ1-2. Germline V gene lookup returns CDR1 DFQATT and CDR2 SNEGSKA (reference sequence). The CDR3 covers 11 residues. The CDR3 is CSARDLVGYTF.

The chain uses TRBV7-8 and TRBJ1-1. This CDR3 region has 14 residues. CDR1 and CDR2 (germline): SGHVS, FQNEAQ. CDR3 residues: CASSFWAENTEAFF.

The chain's CDR3 is CASKFSSGGFEDTQYF. This chain connects TRBV5-1 to TRBJ2-3; TCRdb proposes TRBD2, but this gene call is untestable without DNA. This CDR3 has 16 residues. CDR1 SGHRS and CDR2 YFSETQ come from the germline V gene.

This chain connects TRBV20-1 to TRBJ2-7; the TCRdb D gene call, TRBD1, has no DNA to confirm it. The CDR3 totals 16 residues. Germline values: CDR1 DFQATT, CDR2 SNEGSKA (reference sequence). CDR3: CSAAAVSDRPSYEQYF.

CDR3: CASTATGSSYNEQFF. The gene calls are TRBV12-3 or TRBV12-4 and TRBJ2-1. The CDR3 consists of 15 residues.

The chain carries TRBV4-1 and TRBJ2-7; the D call of TRBD1 rests on TCRdb alone, since no DNA is present to check it. The CDR3 is made up of 15 amino acids. In germline, CDR1 is MGHRA, CDR2 YSYEKL. CDR3 loop: CASSPGQGGTYEQYF.

This chain connects TRBV28 to TRBJ2-7; the D call of TRBD2 rests on TCRdb alone, since no DNA is present to check it. CDR1 is MDHEN, CDR2 SYDVKM, per germline. The CDR3 runs 14 residues. CDR3 amino acids: CASSPTSGTYEQYF.

The J gene is TRBJ2-7, the V gene TRBV6-6. This CDR3 comprises 13 residues. Germline CDR1 is MNHNY and CDR2 is SVGAGI (reference sequence). This chain's CDR3 is CASKGISSYEQYF.

The chain couples TRBV4-3 to TRBJ2-1. The CDR3 is 15 amino acids. The germline V gene has CDR1 LGHNA and CDR2 YSLEER. This CDR3 reads CASSQERNPYNEQFF.

V is TRBV11-2 and J is TRBJ2-5; the D call of TRBD2 rests on TCRdb alone, since no DNA is present to check it. Germline assignment: CDR1 SGHAT and CDR2 FQNNGV. The CDR3 is 16 residues long. Here the CDR3 reads CASSPWRAGEQETQYF.

V is TRBV6-5 and J is TRBJ2-1; TCRdb indicates TRBD2, and absent DNA this call remains unverified. CDR1 and CDR2 (germline): MNHEY, SVGAGI. The CDR3 sequence is 15 residues long. The CDR3 reads CASSIKYIGLDEQFF.

The genes are TRBV18 and TRBJ2-2. Looked up from germline, CDR1 is KGHSH and CDR2 is LQKENI. The length of the CDR3 is 15 residues. CDR3 region: CASSPPEANTGELFF.

The rearrangement uses TRBV15 and TRBJ1-6; the D call of TRBD1 rests on TCRdb alone, since no DNA is present to check it. Germline V gene sequence: CDR1 LNHNV, CDR2 YYDKDF (reference sequence). The CDR3 runs to 15 residues. CDR3 in amino acids: CATSADRPDNSPLHF.